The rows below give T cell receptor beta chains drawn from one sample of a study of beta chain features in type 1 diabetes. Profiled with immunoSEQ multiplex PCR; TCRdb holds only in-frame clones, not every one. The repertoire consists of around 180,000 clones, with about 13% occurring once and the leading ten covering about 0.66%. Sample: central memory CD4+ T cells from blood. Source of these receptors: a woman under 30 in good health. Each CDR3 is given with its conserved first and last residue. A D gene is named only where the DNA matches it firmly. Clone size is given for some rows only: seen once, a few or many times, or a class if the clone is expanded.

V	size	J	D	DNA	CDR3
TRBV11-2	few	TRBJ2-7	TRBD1	TGTGCCAGCAGCATGACAGGGACCGAGCAGTACTTC	CASSMTGTEQYF
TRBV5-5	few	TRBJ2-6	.	TGTGCCAGCAGTTTTCTAGGGGCGGCTGGGGCCAACGTCCTGACTTTC	CASSFLGAAGANVLTF
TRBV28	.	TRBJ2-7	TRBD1	TGTGCCAGCAGTTCAACCGGGACAGGGGGCGCGTACGAGCAGTACTTC	CASSSTGTGGAYEQYF
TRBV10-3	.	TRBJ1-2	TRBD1	TGTGCCATCAGTATGGACAGGGGCTATGGCTACACCTTC	CAISMDRGYGYTF
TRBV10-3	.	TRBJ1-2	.	TGTGCCATTTCGCGGGGGGCTGCGGCTAACTATGGCTACACCTTC	CAISRGAAANYGYTF
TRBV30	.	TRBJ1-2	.	TGTGCCTGGAGTGGCCAGTATAACTATGGCTACACCTTC	CAWSGQYNYGYTF
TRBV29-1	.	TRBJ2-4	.	TGCAGCGTCCCCGGCTACGGACGCGGGATAAACATTCAGTACTTC	CSVPGYGRGINIQYF
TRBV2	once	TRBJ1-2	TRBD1	TGTGCCAGCAGTGAAAGACAGGGAGACTATGGCTACACCTTC	CASSERQGDYGYTF
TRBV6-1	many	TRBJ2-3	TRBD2	TGTGCCAGCAGCCCGGGACTAGCGGGAGGAGATACGCAGTATTTT	CASSPGLAGGDTQYF
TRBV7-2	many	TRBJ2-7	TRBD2	TGTGCCAGCAGCCGGACTAGCGGGAGTTATCAAAACGAGCAGTACTTC	CASSRTSGSYQNEQYF
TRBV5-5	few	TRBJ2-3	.	TGTGCCAGCAGCTTGGTGGGCACCACTCCAGATACGCAGTATTTT	CASSLVGTTPDTQYF